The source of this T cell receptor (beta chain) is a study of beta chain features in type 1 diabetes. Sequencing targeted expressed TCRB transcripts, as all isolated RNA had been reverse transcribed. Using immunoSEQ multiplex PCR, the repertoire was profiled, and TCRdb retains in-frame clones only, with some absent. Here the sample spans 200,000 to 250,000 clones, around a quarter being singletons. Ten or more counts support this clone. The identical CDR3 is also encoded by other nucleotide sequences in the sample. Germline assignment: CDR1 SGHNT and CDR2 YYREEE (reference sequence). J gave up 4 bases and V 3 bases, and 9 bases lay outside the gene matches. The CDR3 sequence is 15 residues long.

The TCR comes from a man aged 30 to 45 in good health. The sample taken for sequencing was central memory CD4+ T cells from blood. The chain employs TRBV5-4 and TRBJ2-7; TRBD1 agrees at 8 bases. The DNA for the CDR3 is TGTGCCAGCAGCTCGGCGGCGACAGGGGTTTACGAGCAGTACTTC. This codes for CASSSAATGVYEQYF.